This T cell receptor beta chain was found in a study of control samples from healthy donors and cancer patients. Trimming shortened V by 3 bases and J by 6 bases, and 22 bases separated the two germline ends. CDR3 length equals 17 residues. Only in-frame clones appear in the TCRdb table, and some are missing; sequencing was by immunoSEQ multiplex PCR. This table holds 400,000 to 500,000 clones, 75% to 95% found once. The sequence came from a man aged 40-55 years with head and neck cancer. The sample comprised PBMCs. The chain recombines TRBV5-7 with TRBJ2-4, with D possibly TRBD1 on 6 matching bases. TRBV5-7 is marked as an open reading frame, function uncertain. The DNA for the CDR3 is TGTGCCAGCAGCTCGGAAGGGGGTCGTCCACTGCCAAACATTCAGTACTTC. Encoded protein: CASSSEGGRPLPNIQYF.